Each of the 19 T cell receptor beta chains below was sequenced from the same sample in a study of blood T cell repertoires in COVID-19. Data came from immunoSEQ multiplex PCR; TCRdb stores just in-frame clones and leaves some out. The repertoire holds 100,000 or so clones, with around nine tenths as singletons. Sequenced input: peripheral blood. These receptors all come from a man aged 65-85 years with acute or convalescent COVID-19.

The chain couples TRBV4-3 to TRBJ2-3; 9 nucleotides align to TRBD2. Germline values: CDR1 LGHNA, CDR2 YSLEER. V gave up 6 bases and J gave up 2 bases; unmatched junction bases: 3. This CDR3 has 14 amino acids. The CDR3 reads CASSLAGYTDTQYF. In DNA form, the CDR3 reads TGCGCCAGCAGTCTAGCGGGATACACAGATACGCAGTATTTT.

V and J are TRBV4-2 and TRBJ1-4; D perhaps matches TRBD1 (6 bases). V gave up 1 base and J gave up 12 bases, with 9 bases separating them. CDR3 size: 12 residues. CDR1 and CDR2 from the germline V gene are LGHNA and YNFKEQ. DNA of the CDR3: TGTGCCAGCAGCCAAGCTGCAGGGGAACTGTTTTTT. Its translation: CASSQAAGELFF.

The chain joins TRBV30 to TRBJ2-5; D is perhaps TRBD1 (6 bases). V dropped 4 bases and J dropped 5 bases, with 8 bases sitting between them. Germline V gene data show CDR1 as GTSNPN and CDR2 as SVGIG (reference sequence). The CDR3 contains 11 residues. The CDR3 nucleotides read TGTGCCTGGACCACAGGGGAGACCCAGTACTTC. It translates to CAWTTGETQYF.

CDR3: CASSTRRGLAGNTIYF. The DNA for the CDR3 is TGCGCCAGCAGCACACGGAGGGGGCTGGCGGGAAACACCATATATTTT. The chain recombines TRBV5-1 with TRBJ1-3; 7 bases line up with TRBD1. Trimming took 4 bases from V and 4 from J; bases not matched to a gene: 11. The germline V gene has CDR1 SGHRS and CDR2 YFSETQ. The CDR3 runs to 16 residues.

The chain joins TRBV10-3 to TRBJ2-3, with TRBD1 matching 10 bases. CDR1 and CDR2 (germline): ENHRY, SYGVKD. Trimming removed 3 bases from V and 2 bases from J; junction bases left unmatched: 5. The CDR3 loop spans 16 amino acids. This CDR3 reads CAISEPDRGHTDTQYF. The CDR3 DNA reads TGTGCCATCAGTGAACCCGACAGGGGGCACACAGATACGCAGTATTTT.

This sequence joins TRBV13 and TRBJ2-3; 7 bases align to TRBD2. V lost 5 bases to trimming and J lost 4 bases; unmatched junction nucleotides: 3. The CDR3 is 13 amino acids. The V gene's germline CDR1 is PRHDT and CDR2 FYEKMQ (reference sequence). The CDR3 nucleotides are TGTGCCAGCAGCCTAACTAGCGCAGATACGCAGTATTTT. Protein: CASSLTSADTQYF.

CDR3 sequence: CASSRSGGQETQYF. For the CDR3, the DNA is TGTGCCAGCAGCAGATCCGGGGGCCAAGAGACCCAGTACTTC. The chain joins TRBV6-5 to TRBJ2-5, with a possible D match to TRBD2 (6 bases). The germline V and J ends were trimmed by 6 bases and 1 base, with 12 bases remaining between them. Germline V CDR1 and CDR2: MNHEY, SVGAGI. The CDR3 consists of 14 residues.

V is TRBV5-5 and J is TRBJ2-1; D perhaps matches TRBD1 (7 bases). V was shortened by 0 bases and J by 4 bases, with 20 bases between the two germline ends. Germline V CDR1 and CDR2: SGHKS, YYEKEE (reference sequence). CDR3 length: 18 amino acids. The CDR3 DNA is TGTGCCAGCAGCTTGGCTATTTTGCGGGACAGTTTTTACAATGAGCAGTTCTTC. It specifies CASSLAILRDSFYNEQFF.

This clone was seen only once. CDR3 nucleotide sequence: TGTGCCATCGGAGGGTGGGAGACCCAGTACTTC. Translating it yields CAIGGWETQYF. V gene TRBV28 combines with J gene TRBJ2-5; possibly TRBD2 for D (6 bases). The ends were cut back, 10 bases at V and 5 bases at J, with 11 bases in the middle. The CDR3 extends over 11 amino acids. Looked up from germline, CDR1 is MDHEN and CDR2 is SYDVKM. Using reference TRBV28 and TRBJ2-5 for the parts outside the CDR3, the full variable domain is DVKVTQSSRYLVKRTGEKVFLECVQDMDHENMFWYRQDPGLGLRLIYFSYDVKMKEKGDIPEGYSVSREKKERFSLILESASTNQTSMYLCAIGGWETQYFGPGTRLLVL.

This clone came up once. V usage is TRBV15 and J usage is TRBJ1-2; 9 bases line up with TRBD1. Germline-derived CDR1 and CDR2 are LNHNV and YYDKDF (reference sequence). The ends lost 0 bases at V and 1 base at J; junction bases unmatched: 6. CDR3 length: 17 amino acids. CDR3 in DNA: TGTGCCACCAGCAGAGAAGCCGGGACAGGGATTAACTATGGCTACACCTTC. Translated, it gives CATSREAGTGINYGYTF.

V is TRBV19 and J is TRBJ1-4; D unclear. CDR3 size: 16 residues. Germline V gene sequence: CDR1 LNHDA, CDR2 SQIVND (reference sequence). V lost 4 bases and J 0 bases, leaving 12 bases between the germline ends. CDR3 in amino acids: CASSNRGLSTNEKLFF. CDR3 coding DNA: TGTGCCAGTAGTAACCGAGGGCTTTCAACTAATGAAAAACTGTTTTTT.

The chain carries TRBV7-9 and TRBJ1-5; 10 bases line up with TRBD1. The CDR3 has 15 residues. The germline V gene has CDR1 SEHNR and CDR2 FQNEAQ (reference sequence). J gave up 3 bases and V 6 bases, and 5 bases lay outside the gene matches. Here the CDR3 DNA reads TGTGCCAGCAGTCCGACAGGGGGCAACAATCAGCCCCAGCATTTT. Its translation is CASSPTGGNNQPQHF.

The chain employs TRBV9 and TRBJ2-7; tentatively, D is TRBD2 (5 bases). The length of the CDR3 is 15 residues. The V gene's germline CDR1 is SGDLS and CDR2 YYNGEE. Trimming pared 0 bases from V and 6 bases from J, leaving 16 bases between. DNA of the CDR3: TGTGCCAGCAGCGTAGGGGGAGCTTACGGTATCGAGCAGTACTTC. It specifies CASSVGGAYGIEQYF.

The J gene is TRBJ2-1, the V gene TRBV19; possibly TRBD2 for D (5 bases). Per germline, CDR1 LNHDA and CDR2 SQIVND (reference sequence). This CDR3 comprises 16 residues. Trimming removed 2 bases from V and 6 bases from J, with 17 bases in between. The CDR3 sequence is CASSIIGRAGVNEQFF. Here the CDR3 DNA reads TGTGCCAGTAGTATAATTGGGAGAGCTGGGGTCAATGAGCAGTTCTTC.

The genes are TRBV20-1 and TRBJ1-3; D may be TRBD1 (5 bases). Germline CDR1 is DFQATT and CDR2 is SNEGSKA (reference sequence). Trimming took off 3 bases at V and 1 base at J, with 10 bases between the two ends. CDR3 length: 14 residues. In DNA, the CDR3 is TGCAGTGCTAGTCGTGCAGGGTCTGGAAACACCATATATTTT. Translated: CSASRAGSGNTIYF.

This sequence joins TRBV7-9 and TRBJ1-2; 8 bases are shared with TRBD1. This CDR3 is 14 amino acids long. After removal of 5 bases from V and 8 bases from J, the junction contained 10 bases not matched to a gene. Germline values: CDR1 SEHNR, CDR2 FQNEAQ (reference sequence). This CDR3 is CASSRQGTTEGYTF. In nucleotides, the CDR3 is TGTGCCAGCAGCCGACAGGGGACGACGGAGGGCTACACCTTC.

V usage is TRBV29-1 and J usage is TRBJ2-1, with D unresolved. The CDR3 is made up of 13 amino acids. The germline CDR1 and CDR2 sequences are SQVTM and ANQGSEA. The V end was cut by 6 bases, the J end by 0 bases, with 9 bases between. Written as DNA, the CDR3 is TGCAGCGTAGCTGCTAGCTCCTACAATGAGCAGTTCTTC. Translated: CSVAASSYNEQFF.

This rearrangement joins TRBV3-1 (or the pseudogene TRBV3-2) to TRBJ1-6; 11 bases map to TRBD1. The CDR3 runs to 17 residues. Per the germline V gene, CDR1 is LGHDT and CDR2 is YNNKEL (reference sequence). V was pared by 0 bases and J by 8 bases, with 6 bases of the junction left unmatched. The CDR3 protein is CASSQDRTGGLDSPLHF. The CDR3 region has the DNA TGTGCCAGCAGCCAAGATAGGACAGGGGGCTTGGATTCACCCCTCCACTTT.

The chain links TRBV15 to TRBJ1-1; 7 bases match TRBD1. From germline, CDR1 is LNHNV and CDR2 YYDKDF (reference sequence). This CDR3 is 15 amino acids long. V dropped 6 bases and J dropped 1; count of bases not matched to a gene: 8. In DNA, the CDR3 is TGTGCCACCAGAGGGGGCATATGGGGGAACACTGAAGCTTTCTTT. Amino acids: CATRGGIWGNTEAFF.